The 27 T cell receptor beta chains in this list originate from one sample, sequenced in a study of blood T cell repertoires in COVID-19. Data came from immunoSEQ multiplex PCR; TCRdb stores just in-frame clones and leaves some out. Of roughly 340,000 clones in the sample, roughly 86% are singletons; the top ten hold 1.9%. The sequencing input was PBMCs or T cells enriched from blood (not recorded which). These receptors all come from a man between 40 and 49 years old in a cohort exposed to, infected with or recovered from COVID-19 (not recorded which).

The V and J genes are TRBV30 and TRBJ2-7; D is ambiguous. The germline V gene encodes CDR1 GTSNPN and CDR2 SVGIG (reference sequence). Trimming took off 0 bases at V and 3 bases at J, with 9 bases between the two ends. CDR3 size: 13 residues. In DNA form, the CDR3 reads TGTGCCTGGAGTGTGGCCCGTTTCTACGAGCAGTACTTC. Translation: CAWSVARFYEQYF.

The genes are TRBV11-3 and TRBJ1-1; D is perhaps TRBD1 (6 bases). Trimming removed 4 bases from V and 0 bases from J, with 9 bases in between. The CDR3 spans 14 residues. Per germline, CDR1 SGHNT and CDR2 YENEEA. CDR3 loop: CASSSDSLNTEAFF. CDR3 in DNA: TGTGCCAGCAGCTCGGACAGTCTGAACACTGAAGCTTTCTTT.

This chain links TRBV2 with TRBJ2-2; D perhaps matches TRBD2 (5 bases). Trimming left V 6 bases short and J 5 bases short, with 10 bases between. Germline loops: CDR1 SNHLY, CDR2 FYNNEI. The CDR3 sequence is 13 residues long. CDR3 sequence (DNA): TGTGCCAGCAGCTATAGAGGGACCGGGGAGCTGTTTTTT. Its protein is CASSYRGTGELFF.

With regard to this clone: The same CDR3 is also encoded by other DNA sequences in this sample. The chain's CDR3 is CASSPDRNQPQHF. The CDR3 DNA reads TGTGCCAGCTCACCAGACAGAAATCAGCCCCAGCATTTT. The chain recombines TRBV18 with TRBJ1-5; D is perhaps TRBD1 (5 bases). V was pared by 2 bases and J by 4 bases, with 6 bases between. CDR1 is KGHSH, CDR2 LQKENI, per germline. The CDR3 length is 13 residues. The variable domain in full, with the rest retrieved from reference TRBV18 and TRBJ1-5, is NAGVMQNPRHLVRRRGQEARLRCSPMKGHSHVYWYRQLPEEGLKFMVYLQKENIIDESGMPKERFSAEFPKEGPSILRIQQVVRGDSAAYFCASSPDRNQPQHFGDGTRLSIL.

The chain is built from TRBV5-4 and TRBJ2-5; 10 bases are shared with TRBD2. This CDR3 has 16 residues. The V gene's germline CDR1 is SGHNT and CDR2 YYREEE (reference sequence). Unmatched junction bases numbered 8, after V lost 0 bases and J lost 6 bases. The CDR3 DNA reads as TGTGCCAGCAGCTTGGGGCTAGCGGGAGCGACACAGACCCAGTACTTC. It is translated as CASSLGLAGATQTQYF.

The J gene is TRBJ1-1, the V gene TRBV2, with D unclear. V lost 6 bases, J lost 0 bases, and 8 bases lay in between. Per germline, CDR1 SNHLY and CDR2 FYNNEI. The CDR3 is made up of 13 amino acids. The CDR3 region has the DNA TGTGCCAGCAGAGTAGAACTGAACACTGAAGCTTTCTTT. Its protein is CASRVELNTEAFF. Supplemented by reference TRBV2 and TRBJ1-1, the full variable domain reads EPEVTQTPSHQVTQMGQEVILRCVPISNHLYFYWYRQILGQKVEFLVSFYNNEISEKSEIFDDQFSVERPDGSNFTLKIRSTKLEDSAMYFCASRVELNTEAFFGQGTRLTVV.

This chain connects TRBV10-1 to TRBJ2-7; D perhaps matches TRBD2 (5 bases). This CDR3 comprises 13 residues. Germline V CDR1 and CDR2: WNHNN, SYGVQD (reference sequence). Trimming removed 7 bases at V and 3 bases at J, with 13 bases between. The CDR3 DNA sequence: TGCGCCAGCATTTCTCTACTAGGCTACGAGCAGTACTTC. It codes for CASISLLGYEQYF.

This chain joins TRBV7-9 and TRBJ1-3, with 9 bases aligning to TRBD1. V lost 5 bases, J lost 0 bases, and 11 bases stayed unmatched. The germline gives CDR1 SEHNR, CDR2 FQNEAQ (reference sequence). This CDR3 is 18 amino acids long. The CDR3, as DNA: TGTGCCAGCAGCCGCATATCCGGGACAGGGACCTCTGGAAACACCATATATTTT. This codes for CASSRISGTGTSGNTIYF.

The chain combines TRBV5-4 with TRBJ2-1; 11 bases align to TRBD2. Germline CDR1 and CDR2: SGHNT and YYREEE (reference sequence). CDR3 length equals 14 residues. Unmatched junction bases numbered 1, after V lost 4 bases and J lost 4 bases. Here the CDR3 DNA reads TGTGCCAGCAGCGTAGCGGGAGGGTACAATGAGCAGTTCTTC. Amino acid sequence: CASSVAGGYNEQFF.

This rearrangement joins TRBV11-2 to TRBJ1-2; TRBD1 matches at 7 bases. This CDR3 comprises 14 residues. Germline-derived CDR1 and CDR2 are SGHAT and FQNNGV. J lost 7 bases, V lost 4 bases, and 9 bases had no gene match. The CDR3 nucleotides read TGTGCCAGCAGCTCCTCGGACAGGTTTGGTGGCTACACCTTC. Its translation is CASSSSDRFGGYTF.

This chain connects TRBV19 to TRBJ1-5; D is uncertain. The germline V gene has CDR1 LNHDA and CDR2 SQIVND (reference sequence). Trimming shortened V by 2 bases and J by 6 bases, and 8 bases separated the two germline ends. This CDR3 contains 13 residues. The CDR3 reads CASSIRHGQPQHF. Written as DNA, the CDR3 is TGTGCCAGTAGTATACGCCACGGTCAGCCCCAGCATTTT. The complete variable domain, with remaining parts taken from reference TRBV19 and TRBJ1-5, reads DGGITQSPKYLFRKEGQNVTLSCEQNLNHDAMYWYRQDPGQGLRLIYYSQIVNDFQKGDIAEGYSVSREKKESFPLTVTSAQKNPTAFYLCASSIRHGQPQHFGDGTRLSIL.

Only one count was recorded for this clone. The rearrangement uses TRBV7-9 and TRBJ1-2, with 8 bases matching TRBD1. CDR3 length: 17 amino acids. Unmatched junction bases numbered 14, after V lost 0 bases and J lost 8 bases. CDR1 and CDR2 from the germline V gene are SEHNR and FQNEAQ (reference sequence). The CDR3 DNA sequence: TGTGCCAGCAGCTTAGCGCAACAGGGGGGAAGCTCTAACGGCTACACCTTC. As protein: CASSLAQQGGSSNGYTF. The full variable domain, with the rest looked up from reference TRBV7-9 and TRBJ1-2, is DTGVSQNPRHKITKRGQNVTFRCDPISEHNRLYWYRQTLGQGPEFLTYFQNEAQLEKSRLLSDRFSAERPKGSFSTLEIQRTEQGDSAMYLCASSLAQQGGSSNGYTFGSGTRLTVV.

The CDR3 sequence: CASSVRESYNEQFF. The CDR3 coding sequence is TGTGCCAGCAGCGTCCGGGAGTCCTACAATGAGCAGTTCTTC. V usage is TRBV5-4 and J usage is TRBJ2-1, with D possibly TRBD2 on 6 matching bases. CDR1 is SGHNT and CDR2 is YYREEE in the germline V gene (reference sequence). The CDR3 spans 14 residues. Trimming removed 4 bases at V and 1 base at J, with 9 bases between.

Only one count was recorded for this clone. This rearrangement joins TRBV15 to TRBJ2-1, with D tentatively TRBD2 (5 bases). Germline V CDR1 and CDR2: LNHNV, YYDKDF (reference sequence). This CDR3 has 15 residues. The V end was cut by 3 bases, the J end by 8 bases, with 17 bases between. The CDR3 sequence is CATSSHVAKVDEQFF. CDR3 nucleotides: TGTGCCACCAGCAGCCACGTAGCGAAGGTGGATGAGCAGTTCTTC.

This chain connects TRBV27 to TRBJ1-2; TRBD1 matches at 9 bases. The J segment lost 0 bases and the V segment lost 6 bases, leaving 5 bases of the junction unmatched. Germline CDR1 is MNHEY and CDR2 is SMNVEV (reference sequence). This CDR3 contains 15 residues. The CDR3 here is CASSRTGGANYGYTF. As DNA, the CDR3 is TGTGCCAGCAGCCGAACAGGGGGCGCTAACTATGGCTACACCTTC.

The chain's CDR3 is CASSPTGGQPQHF. The CDR3 DNA sequence: TGTGCCAGCAGCCCTACAGGGGGCCAGCCCCAGCATTTT. The rearrangement uses TRBV9 and TRBJ1-5, with 9 positions matching TRBD1. Trimming cost V 4 bases and J 7 bases; bases outside gene matches: 3. The CDR3 is made up of 13 amino acids. Germline-derived CDR1 and CDR2 are SGDLS and YYNGEE.

V is TRBV9 and J is TRBJ2-1, with TRBD2 as a possible D gene (5 bases). CDR1 is SGDLS and CDR2 is YYNGEE in the germline V gene. This CDR3 contains 19 residues. Trimming shortened V by 0 bases and J by 7 bases, and 26 bases separated the two germline ends. CDR3 nucleotides: TGTGCCAGCAGCGTAGGTTCTAGCTCTAGAGCCCCGGCGGGTAATGAGCAGTTCTTC. It translates to CASSVGSSSRAPAGNEQFF.

The gene calls are TRBV2 and TRBJ1-1, with 7 positions matching TRBD1. This CDR3 comprises 15 residues. The ends lost 5 bases at V and 1 base at J; junction bases unmatched: 7. CDR1 is SNHLY and CDR2 is FYNNEI in the germline V gene. The CDR3 DNA reads TGTGCCAGCAGTTTTACCGAGGGGGCGAACACTGAAGCTTTCTTT. Amino acid sequence: CASSFTEGANTEAFF.

The V and J genes are TRBV6-5 and TRBJ2-5, with TRBD2 matching over 11 bases. The J segment lost 3 bases and the V segment lost 4 bases, leaving 4 bases of the junction unmatched. This CDR3 contains 15 residues. Germline V lookup: CDR1 MNHEY, CDR2 SVGAGI. The CDR3 coding sequence is TGTGCCAGCAGTTCGGGACTAGCGGATAAAGAGACCCAGTACTTC. Its protein is CASSSGLADKETQYF.

The V and J genes are TRBV6-2 or TRBV6-3 and TRBJ2-7; no firm D call. The CDR3 spans 11 residues. Germline CDR1 and CDR2: MNHEY and SVGEGT. V lost 5 bases and J lost 3, with 5 bases in between. Here the CDR3 reads CASSIGYEQYF. The CDR3 nucleotides read TGTGCCAGCAGTATCGGCTACGAGCAGTACTTC.

This rearrangement joins TRBV27 to TRBJ2-7; 8 bases match TRBD1. There are 13 residues in the CDR3. The J segment lost 5 bases and the V segment lost 6 bases, leaving 6 bases of the junction unmatched. CDR1 and CDR2 (germline): MNHEY, SMNVEV (reference sequence). This CDR3 reads CASRDRVVHEQYF. The DNA for the CDR3 is TGTGCCAGCAGGGACAGGGTAGTCCACGAGCAGTACTTC.

V usage is TRBV5-6 and J usage is TRBJ2-7; D is ambiguous. The CDR3 runs to 12 residues. V shed 0 bases and J shed 5 bases, with 6 bases lying between them. The germline gives CDR1 SGHDT, CDR2 YYEEEE. In nucleotides, the CDR3 is TGTGCCAGCAGCTTGGTCAGGAACGAGCAGTACTTC. Encoded protein: CASSLVRNEQYF.

The V and J genes are TRBV28 and TRBJ2-4; D possibly corresponds to TRBD2 (6 bases). The CDR3 spans 14 residues. Trimming took off 5 bases at V and 8 bases at J, with 16 bases between the two ends. CDR1 and CDR2 (germline): MDHEN, SYDVKM. This chain's CDR3 is CASSRLVVMDIQYF. The CDR3, as DNA: TGTGCCAGCAGTCGACTAGTCGTGATGGACATTCAGTACTTC.

The J gene is TRBJ2-3, the V gene TRBV30; 11 bases are a match to TRBD1. Germline CDR1 reads GTSNPN; CDR2 reads SVGIG (reference sequence). The CDR3 sequence is 14 residues long. V lost 5 bases and J lost 0; bases outside the gene matches: 1. This CDR3 is CAWGTGGSTDTQYF. CDR3 nucleotide sequence: TGTGCCTGGGGGACAGGGGGAAGCACAGATACGCAGTATTTT.

The CDR3 region has the DNA TGTGCCAGCAGCCAAGATCGGGGGACAGGGAGGTTTGTGGAGACCCAGTACTTC. As protein: CASSQDRGTGRFVETQYF. The chain is built from TRBV4-2 and TRBJ2-5; 9 positions agree with TRBD1. The CDR3 has 18 residues. The germline gives CDR1 LGHNA, CDR2 YNFKEQ. V lost 0 bases to trimming and J lost 5 bases; unmatched junction nucleotides: 13.

J is TRBJ1-2 and V is TRBV7-2, with TRBD1 as a possible D gene (6 bases). Trimming removed 1 base from V and 4 bases from J, with 13 bases in between. There are 15 residues in the CDR3. Germline V gives CDR1 SGHTA, CDR2 FQGNSA. DNA for the CDR3: TGTGCCAGCAGCTTAGATCAGGGGAGAAGCTATGGCTACACCTTC. Its translation: CASSLDQGRSYGYTF. Together with reference TRBV7-2 and TRBJ1-2, the CDR3 gives the full variable domain: GAGVSQSPSNKVTEKGKDVELRCDPISGHTALYWYRQSLGQGLEFLIYFQGNSAPDKSGLPSDRFSAERTGGSVSTLTIQRTQQEDSAVYLCASSLDQGRSYGYTFGSGTRLTVV.

V usage is TRBV28 and J usage is TRBJ1-5, with D maybe TRBD1 (5 bases). CDR3 length: 15 amino acids. Per the germline V gene, CDR1 is MDHEN and CDR2 is SYDVKM. Trimming shortened V by 5 bases and J by 2 bases, and 13 bases separated the two germline ends. The CDR3 protein is CASSTGGMGNQPQHF. CDR3 DNA sequence: TGTGCCAGCAGTACCGGGGGGATGGGCAATCAGCCCCAGCATTTT.